A selection of T cell receptor beta chains follows, all from one sample in a study of tumour-infiltrating T cells in Burkitt lymphoma. Sequencing was performed with immunoSEQ multiplex PCR; in TCRdb, only in-frame clones are kept and a portion is missing. Here the sample spans fewer than 2,500 clones, under 30% being singletons. The sample consisted of tumor tissue from a relapse. The receptors shown here come from a human donor with relapsed Burkitt lymphoma. Some clones in this sample may be carry-over from other donors' samples. Each CDR3 is given with its conserved first and last residue. A D gene is named only where the DNA matches it firmly. Only some rows state a clone size, as once, few, many or a class for expanded clones.

J	V	D	size	CDR3	DNA
TRBJ2-3	TRBV6-1	NA	NA	CASSLRTLDTQYF	TGTGCCAGCAGCCTACGGACTCTAGATACGCAGTATTTT
TRBJ2-7	TRBV7-6	NA	NA	CASSPRGWGEPYEQYF	TGTGCCAGCAGCCCCAGGGGTTGGGGAGAGCCCTACGAGCAGTACTTC
TRBJ2-3	TRBV9	NA	few	CASSVATDTQYF	TGTGCCAGCAGCGTAGCTACAGATACGCAGTATTTT
TRBJ1-5	TRBV25-1	NA	NA	CASSTGRQPQHF	TGTGCCAGCAGTACCGGGAGGCAGCCCCAGCATTTT
TRBJ2-1	TRBV27	TRBD2	NA	CASRWTSGGLQNEQFF	TGTGCCAGCAGGTGGACTAGCGGGGGGCTACAAAATGAGCAATTCTTC
TRBJ2-5	TRBV6-6	NA	NA	CASSLPRTDSGKTQYF	TGTGCCAGCAGCTTACCCCGGACGGATTCGGGGAAGACCCAGTACTTC
TRBJ1-2	TRBV4-1	TRBD1	hyperexpanded	CASSQGTGRTF	TGCGCCAGCAGCCAAGGGACAGGACGCACCTTC
TRBJ2-3	TRBV9	NA	NA	CASSALPRALYTDTQYF	TGTGCCAGCAGCGCTCTTCCCCGGGCCCTATACACAGATACGCAGTATTTT
TRBJ1-5	TRBV5-6	NA	NA	CASSTIGRVAQPQHF	TGTGCCAGTAGCACGATTGGGAGGGTGGCTCAGCCCCAGCATTTT
TRBJ2-7	TRBV4-1	NA	large	CASSQERGISYEQYF	TGCGCCAGCAGCCAAGAACGCGGGATCTCCTACGAGCAGTACTTC
TRBJ1-3	TRBV6-5	TRBD1	NA	CASSQGQLGNTIYF	TGTGCCAGCAGCCAGGGACAGCTAGGAAACACCATATATTTT
TRBJ1-4	TRBV6-1	NA	few	CASSEFYRGEKLFF	TGTGCCAGCAGTGAATTTTATAGGGGAGAAAAACTGTTTTTT
TRBJ1-5	TRBV5-1	TRBD1	NA	CASSLGDRGRYQPQHF	TGCGCCAGCAGCTTGGGGGACAGGGGGAGGTATCAGCCCCAGCATTTT
TRBJ1-1	TRBV5-1	NA	NA	CASSLMGAVNTEAFF	TGCGCCAGCAGCTTGATGGGGGCGGTGAACACTGAAGCTTTCTTT